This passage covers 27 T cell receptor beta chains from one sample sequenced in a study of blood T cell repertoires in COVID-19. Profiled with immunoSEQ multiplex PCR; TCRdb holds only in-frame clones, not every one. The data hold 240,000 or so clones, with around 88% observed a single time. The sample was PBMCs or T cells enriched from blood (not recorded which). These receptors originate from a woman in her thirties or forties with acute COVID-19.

The CDR3 reads CASSLSGTQNEKLFF. The CDR3 DNA sequence: TGCGCCAGCAGCTTGAGTGGGACACAAAATGAAAAACTGTTTTTT. The chain employs TRBV5-1 and TRBJ1-4, with D maybe TRBD1 (6 bases). The CDR3 is 15 residues long. Germline assignment: CDR1 SGHRS and CDR2 YFSETQ. V was pared by 1 base and J by 5 bases, with 12 bases between.

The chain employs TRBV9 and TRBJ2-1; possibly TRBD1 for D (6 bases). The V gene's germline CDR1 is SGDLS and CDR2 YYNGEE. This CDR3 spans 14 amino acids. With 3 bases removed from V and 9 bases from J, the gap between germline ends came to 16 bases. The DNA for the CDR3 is TGTGCCAGCAGCGCTAAGGGACACAGAGGTGAGCAGTTCTTC. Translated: CASSAKGHRGEQFF.

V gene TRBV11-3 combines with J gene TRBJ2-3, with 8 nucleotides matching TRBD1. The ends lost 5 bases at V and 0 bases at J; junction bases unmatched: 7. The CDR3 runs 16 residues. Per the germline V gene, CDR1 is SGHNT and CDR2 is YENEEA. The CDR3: CASSLDGQGSTDTQYF. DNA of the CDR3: TGTGCCAGCAGCCTGGACGGACAGGGCAGCACAGATACGCAGTATTTT.

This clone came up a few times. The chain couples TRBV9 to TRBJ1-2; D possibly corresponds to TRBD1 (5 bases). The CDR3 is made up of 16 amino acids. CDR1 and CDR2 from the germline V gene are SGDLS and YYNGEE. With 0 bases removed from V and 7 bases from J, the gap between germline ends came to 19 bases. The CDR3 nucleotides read TGTGCCAGCAGCGTAGGTGTGGCAGGGCAAACGGGTGGCTACACCTTC. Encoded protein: CASSVGVAGQTGGYTF.

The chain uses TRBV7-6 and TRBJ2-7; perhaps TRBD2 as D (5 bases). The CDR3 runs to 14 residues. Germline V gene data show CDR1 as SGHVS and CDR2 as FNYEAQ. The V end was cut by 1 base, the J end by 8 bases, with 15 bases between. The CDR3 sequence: CASSLGGDISKQYF. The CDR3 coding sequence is TGTGCCAGCAGCTTAGGGGGAGACATAAGCAAGCAGTACTTC.

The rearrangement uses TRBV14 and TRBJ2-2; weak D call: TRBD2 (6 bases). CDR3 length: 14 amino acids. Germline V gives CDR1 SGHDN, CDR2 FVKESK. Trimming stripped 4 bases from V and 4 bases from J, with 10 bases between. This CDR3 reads CASSRLGGTGELFF. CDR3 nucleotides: TGTGCCAGCAGCCGACTCGGGGGCACCGGGGAGCTGTTTTTT.

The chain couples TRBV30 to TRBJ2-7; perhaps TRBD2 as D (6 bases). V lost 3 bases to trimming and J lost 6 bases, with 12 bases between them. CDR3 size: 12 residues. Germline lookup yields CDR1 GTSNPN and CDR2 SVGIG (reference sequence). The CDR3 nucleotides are TGTGCCTGGAGCCGGACGGAGGGCGAGCAGTACTTC. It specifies CAWSRTEGEQYF.

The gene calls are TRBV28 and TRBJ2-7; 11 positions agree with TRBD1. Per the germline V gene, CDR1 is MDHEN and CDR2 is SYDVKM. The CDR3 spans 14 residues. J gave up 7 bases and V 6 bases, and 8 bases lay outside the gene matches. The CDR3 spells CASRAGQGAREQYF. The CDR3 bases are TGTGCCAGCAGAGCTGGACAGGGGGCGCGTGAGCAGTACTTC. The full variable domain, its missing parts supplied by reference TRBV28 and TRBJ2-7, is DVKVTQSSRYLVKRTGEKVFLECVQDMDHENMFWYRQDPGLGLRLIYFSYDVKMKEKGDIPEGYSVSREKKERFSLILESASTNQTSMYLCASRAGQGAREQYFGPGTRLTVT.

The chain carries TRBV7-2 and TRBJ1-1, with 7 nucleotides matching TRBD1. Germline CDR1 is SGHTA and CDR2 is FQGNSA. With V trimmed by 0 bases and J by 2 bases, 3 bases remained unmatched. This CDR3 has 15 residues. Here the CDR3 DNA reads TGTGCCAGCAGCTTAGCGAACAGGGGCAACACTGAAGCTTTCTTT. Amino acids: CASSLANRGNTEAFF.

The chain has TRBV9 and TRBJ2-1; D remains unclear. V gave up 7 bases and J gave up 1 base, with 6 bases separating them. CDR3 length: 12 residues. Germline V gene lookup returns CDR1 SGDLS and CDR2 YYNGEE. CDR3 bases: TGTGCCAGCTCTCGGTCCTACAATGAGCAGTTCTTC. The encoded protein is CASSRSYNEQFF.

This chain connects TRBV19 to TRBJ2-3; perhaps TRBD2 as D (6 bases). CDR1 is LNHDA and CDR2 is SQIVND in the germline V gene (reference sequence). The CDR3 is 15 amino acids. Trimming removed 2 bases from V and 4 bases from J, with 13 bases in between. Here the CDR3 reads CASSIRTSKADTQYF. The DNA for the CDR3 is TGTGCCAGTAGTATAAGAACTAGCAAGGCAGATACGCAGTATTTT.

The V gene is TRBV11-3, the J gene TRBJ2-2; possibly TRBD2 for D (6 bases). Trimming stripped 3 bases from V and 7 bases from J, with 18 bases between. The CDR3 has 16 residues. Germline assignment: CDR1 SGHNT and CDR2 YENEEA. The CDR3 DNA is TGTGCCAGCAGCTTCCCCCGGGAGCTAACCGGCGGGGAGCTGTTTTTT. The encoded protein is CASSFPRELTGGELFF.

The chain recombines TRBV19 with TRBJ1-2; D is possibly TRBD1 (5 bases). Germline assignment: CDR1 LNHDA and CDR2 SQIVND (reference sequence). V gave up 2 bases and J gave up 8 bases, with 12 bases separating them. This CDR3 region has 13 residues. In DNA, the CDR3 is TGTGCCAGTAGTATACAGGGTCAGCGAGGCTACACCTTC. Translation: CASSIQGQRGYTF.

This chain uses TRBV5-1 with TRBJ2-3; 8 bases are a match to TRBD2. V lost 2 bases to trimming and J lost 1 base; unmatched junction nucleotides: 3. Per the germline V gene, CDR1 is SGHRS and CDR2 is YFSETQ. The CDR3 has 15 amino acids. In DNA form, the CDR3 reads TGCGCCAGCAGCTTAGCGGGAGAGGGCACAGATACGCAGTATTTT. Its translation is CASSLAGEGTDTQYF. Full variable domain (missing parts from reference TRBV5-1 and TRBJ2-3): KAGVTQTPRYLIKTRGQQVTLSCSPISGHRSVSWYQQTPGQGLQFLFEYFSETQRNKGNFPGRFSGRQFSNSRSEMNVSTLELGDSALYLCASSLAGEGTDTQYFGPGTRLTVL.

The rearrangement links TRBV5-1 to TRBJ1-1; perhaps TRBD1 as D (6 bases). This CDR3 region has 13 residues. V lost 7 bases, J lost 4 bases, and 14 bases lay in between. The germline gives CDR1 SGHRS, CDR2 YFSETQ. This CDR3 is CASAMTGRTEAFF. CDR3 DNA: TGCGCCAGCGCCATGACAGGCCGCACTGAAGCTTTCTTT.

CDR3 protein: CASSVTGGGSTDTQYF. In nucleotides, the CDR3 is TGTGCCAGCAGCGTAACTGGCGGGGGTAGCACAGATACGCAGTATTTT. The chain combines TRBV9 with TRBJ2-3, with 7 bases aligning to TRBD2. V lost 1 base and J lost 0; bases outside the gene matches: 5. The germline gives CDR1 SGDLS, CDR2 YYNGEE. This CDR3 is built from 16 residues. Full variable domain (rest looked up from reference TRBV9 and TRBJ2-3): DSGVTQTPKHLITATGQRVTLRCSPRSGDLSVYWYQQSLDQGLQFLIQYYNGEERAKGNILERFSAQQFPDLHSELNLSSLELGDSALYFCASSVTGGGSTDTQYFGPGTRLTVL.

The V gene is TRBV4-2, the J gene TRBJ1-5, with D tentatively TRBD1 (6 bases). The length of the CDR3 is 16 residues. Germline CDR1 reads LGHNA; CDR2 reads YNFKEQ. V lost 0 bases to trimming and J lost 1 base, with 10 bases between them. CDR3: CASSQDVGQSNQPQHF. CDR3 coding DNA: TGTGCCAGCAGCCAAGATGTAGGACAGAGCAATCAGCCCCAGCATTTT.

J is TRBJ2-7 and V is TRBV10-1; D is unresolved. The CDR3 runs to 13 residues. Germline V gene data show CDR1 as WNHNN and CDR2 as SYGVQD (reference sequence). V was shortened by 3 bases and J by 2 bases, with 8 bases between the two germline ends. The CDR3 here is CASSDDFPYEQYF. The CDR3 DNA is TGCGCCAGCAGTGACGACTTTCCCTACGAGCAGTACTTC.

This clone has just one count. CDR3 coding DNA: TGTGCCAGTCTAATGAGCGGGTTTTACAATGAGCAGTTCTTC. Translating it yields CASLMSGFYNEQFF. This rearrangement joins TRBV6-5 to TRBJ2-1; perhaps TRBD2 as D (6 bases). The CDR3 length is 14 residues. Trimming removed 9 bases from V and 4 bases from J, with 16 bases in between. From germline, CDR1 is MNHEY and CDR2 SVGAGI.

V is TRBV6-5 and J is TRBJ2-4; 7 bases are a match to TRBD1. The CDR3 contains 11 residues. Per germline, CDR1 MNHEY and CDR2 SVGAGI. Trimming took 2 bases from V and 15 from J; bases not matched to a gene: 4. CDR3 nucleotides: TGTGCCAGCAGTTACCGGGACAGAAGGTACTTC. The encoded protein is CASSYRDRRYF.

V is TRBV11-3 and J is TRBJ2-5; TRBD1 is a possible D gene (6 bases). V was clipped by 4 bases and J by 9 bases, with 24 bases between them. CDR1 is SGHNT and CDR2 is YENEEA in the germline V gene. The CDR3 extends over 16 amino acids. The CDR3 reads CASSSSPDRAGVAQYF. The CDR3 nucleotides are TGTGCCAGCAGCTCCTCCCCGGACAGAGCAGGGGTGGCCCAGTACTTC.

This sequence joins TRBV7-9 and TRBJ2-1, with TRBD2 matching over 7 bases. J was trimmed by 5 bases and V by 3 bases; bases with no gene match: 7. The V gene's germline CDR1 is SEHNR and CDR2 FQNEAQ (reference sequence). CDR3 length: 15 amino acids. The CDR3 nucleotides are TGTGCCAGCAGCTTGTTGGCGGGAGTAAACAATGAGCAGTTCTTC. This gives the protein CASSLLAGVNNEQFF. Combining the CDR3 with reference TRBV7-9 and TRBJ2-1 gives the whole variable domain DTGVSQNPRHKITKRGQNVTFRCDPISEHNRLYWYRQTLGQGPEFLTYFQNEAQLEKSRLLSDRFSAERPKGSFSTLEIQRTEQGDSAMYLCASSLLAGVNNEQFFGPGTRLTVL.

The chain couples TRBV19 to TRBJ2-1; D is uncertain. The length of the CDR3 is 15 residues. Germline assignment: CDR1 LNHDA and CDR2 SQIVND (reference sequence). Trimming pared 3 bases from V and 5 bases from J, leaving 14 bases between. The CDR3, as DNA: TGTGCCAGTAGTATTACGAGGTGGTCGGACAATGAGCAGTTCTTC. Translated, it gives CASSITRWSDNEQFF.

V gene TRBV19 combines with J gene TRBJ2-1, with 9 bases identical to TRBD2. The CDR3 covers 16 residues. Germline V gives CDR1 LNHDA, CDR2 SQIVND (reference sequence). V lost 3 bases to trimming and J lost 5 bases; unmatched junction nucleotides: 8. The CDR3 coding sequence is TGTGCCAGTAGTATCCCCTCGGCGGGAGGGAACAATGAGCAGTTCTTC. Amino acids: CASSIPSAGGNNEQFF.

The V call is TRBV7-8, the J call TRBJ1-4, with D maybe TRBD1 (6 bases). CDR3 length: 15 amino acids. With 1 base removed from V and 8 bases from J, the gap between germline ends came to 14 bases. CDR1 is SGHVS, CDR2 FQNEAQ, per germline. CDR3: CASSLVRGAGEKLFF. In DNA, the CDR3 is TGTGCCAGCAGCTTAGTTCGGGGGGCTGGAGAAAAACTGTTTTTT.

The CDR3 DNA reads as TGTGCCAGCAGCCCTCTCAGCGGGAGCAGCACAGATACGCAGTATTTT. It is translated as CASSPLSGSSTDTQYF. V usage is TRBV3-1 (or the pseudogene TRBV3-2) and J usage is TRBJ2-3; 8 nucleotides align to TRBD2. J gave up 0 bases and V 4 bases, and 6 bases lay outside the gene matches. The CDR3 is made up of 16 amino acids. Germline assignment: CDR1 LGHDT and CDR2 YNNKEL (reference sequence).

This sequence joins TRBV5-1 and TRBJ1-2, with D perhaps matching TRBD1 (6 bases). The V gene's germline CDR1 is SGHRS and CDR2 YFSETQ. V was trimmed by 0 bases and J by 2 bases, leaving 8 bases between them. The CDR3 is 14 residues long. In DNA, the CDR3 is TGCGCCAGCAGCTTGGGGACAGCAAACTATGGCTACACCTTC. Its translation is CASSLGTANYGYTF.